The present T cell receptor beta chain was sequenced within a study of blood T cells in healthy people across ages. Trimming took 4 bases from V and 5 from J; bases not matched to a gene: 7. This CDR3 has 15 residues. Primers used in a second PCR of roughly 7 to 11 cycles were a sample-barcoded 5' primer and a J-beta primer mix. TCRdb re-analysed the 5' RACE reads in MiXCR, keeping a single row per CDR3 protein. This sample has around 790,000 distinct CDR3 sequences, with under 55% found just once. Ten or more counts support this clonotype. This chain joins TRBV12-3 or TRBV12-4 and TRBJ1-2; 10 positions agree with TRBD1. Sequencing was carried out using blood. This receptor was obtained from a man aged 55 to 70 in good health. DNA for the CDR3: TGTGCCAGCAGTTCACCGGGACAGGGGTATTATGGCTACACCTTC. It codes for CASSSPGQGYYGYTF.